This TCR beta chain is drawn from a study of blood T cell repertoires in COVID-19. Study background: From T cells, B-cell-depleted T cells, or PBMCs came the material, which was cDNA or gDNA.

The data were produced by immunoSEQ multiplex PCR, yet TCRdb's version contains in-frame clones alone and is incomplete. The sample carries approximately 250,000 clones, around 88% recorded once. V lost 2 bases, J lost 1 base, and 8 bases lay in between. Germline V gene sequence: CDR1 MDHEN, CDR2 SYDVKM. The CDR3 loop spans 14 amino acids. The genes are TRBV28 and TRBJ2-5, with D uncertain. This TCR was sampled from a woman aged 40-49 years with acute COVID-19. The source material was PBMCs or T cells enriched from blood (not recorded which). The CDR3: CASSLGYSQETQYF. DNA of the CDR3: TGTGCCAGCAGTTTAGGATACAGCCAAGAGACCCAGTACTTC.